A single sample is the source of the 10 T cell receptor beta chains below, sequenced in a study of read filtering for tumor transcriptome and immune sequencing. This library used approximately 390 ng RNA and molecular barcoded adaptors spanning alpha/delta and beta/gamma chains. TCRdb reprocessed the reads via MiXCR and lists one record per CDR3 protein. The data hold 100,000 to 150,000 distinct CDR3 sequences, with around 13% observed a single time. The sample consisted of a population of CD138-negative cells sorted from bone marrow. The source is a donor older than 35 with multiple myeloma.

This clonotype was seen at least ten times. The chain is built from TRBV6-1 and TRBJ1-5, with 12 bases lining up with TRBD1. Germline lookup yields CDR1 MNHNS and CDR2 SASEGT. The ends lost 6 bases at V and 7 bases at J; junction bases unmatched: 13. The CDR3 is 17 residues long. DNA for the CDR3: TGTGCCAGCAGGGCATCGGGACAGGGGGCCTCATGGCAGCCCCAGCATTTT. This codes for CASRASGQGASWQPQHF.

Ten or more counts support this clonotype. V and J are TRBV20-1 and TRBJ2-7; 10 bases align to TRBD2. Germline values: CDR1 DFQATT, CDR2 SNEGSKA (reference sequence). This CDR3 has 12 amino acids. This CDR3 is CGGTSASYEQYF. CDR3 coding DNA: TGCGGCGGGACTAGCGCTTCCTACGAGCAGTACTTC.

This clonotype appeared many times. The V gene is TRBV5-1, the J gene TRBJ1-5, with D uncertain. V was trimmed by 2 bases and J by 1 base, leaving 4 bases between them. CDR1 and CDR2 (germline): SGHRS, YFSETQ. The CDR3 has 13 amino acids. CDR3 amino acids: CASSFESNQPQHF. The CDR3 DNA reads TGCGCCAGCAGCTTTGAAAGCAATCAGCCCCAGCATTTT.

This clonotype was counted at least ten times. This chain links TRBV25-1 with TRBJ2-1; D is unresolved. In germline, CDR1 is MGHDK, CDR2 SYGVNS. V lost 5 bases, J lost 12 bases, and 14 bases lay in between. The CDR3 covers 12 residues. In DNA form, the CDR3 reads TGTGCCAGCAGTATGAACGGTTACGGGCAGTTCTTC. Its translation: CASSMNGYGQFF.

Turning to this clonotype: A read error may explain this, as a much larger clone is one base away. The chain combines TRBV6-6 with TRBJ2-1; 9 bases line up with TRBD1. The CDR3 extends over 17 amino acids. The V segment lost 6 bases and the J segment 5 bases; nucleotides outside the gene matches: 14. The germline V gene has CDR1 MNHNY and CDR2 SVGAGI (reference sequence). The CDR3 protein is CASSFLPGTGTHNEQFF. CDR3 sequence (DNA): TGTGCCAGCAGCTTTCTCCCCGGGACAGGGACTCACAATGAGCAGTTCTTC.

In this sample, this clonotype turned up many times. The rearrangement links TRBV5-1 to TRBJ2-7, with 7 bases identical to TRBD2. CDR3 length: 13 residues. Germline V CDR1 and CDR2: SGHRS, YFSETQ. With V trimmed by 3 bases and J by 9 bases, 9 bases remained unmatched. This CDR3 reads CASSSPGLHVQYF. The CDR3 bases are TGCGCCAGCAGCTCACCGGGACTACATGTGCAGTACTTC.

In this sample, this clonotype turned up many times. J is TRBJ1-2 and V is TRBV5-1; weak D call: TRBD1 (5 bases). V lost 3 bases and J lost 7, with 22 bases in between. The germline CDR1 and CDR2 sequences are SGHRS and YFSETQ. The CDR3 is 16 residues long. CDR3 sequence reads: CASSSEGPPSPAGYTF. CDR3 in DNA: TGCGCCAGCAGCTCCGAGGGACCGCCTAGCCCGGCTGGCTACACCTTC. Full variable domain (remainder filled in from reference TRBV5-1 and TRBJ1-2): KAGVTQTPRYLIKTRGQQVTLSCSPISGHRSVSWYQQTPGQGLQFLFEYFSETQRNKGNFPGRFSGRQFSNSRSEMNVSTLELGDSALYLCASSSEGPPSPAGYTFGSGTRLTVV.

This clonotype was seen ten or more times. The chain links TRBV20-1 to TRBJ2-2; 7 bases are shared with TRBD1. This CDR3 has 15 amino acids. The germline CDR1 and CDR2 sequences are DFQATT and SNEGSKA (reference sequence). Trimming at V came to 2 bases and at J to 4 bases, leaving 7 bases not matched to a gene. In DNA form, the CDR3 reads TGCAGTGCTAGACCCCCCGACAGGGCCACCGGGGAGCTGTTTTTT. It codes for CSARPPDRATGELFF.

This clonotype has at least ten counts. V gene TRBV7-9 combines with J gene TRBJ2-1; D is possibly TRBD1 (5 bases). The ends were cut back, 0 bases at V and 5 bases at J, with 8 bases in the middle. CDR3 size: 14 residues. Germline V gene data show CDR1 as SEHNR and CDR2 as FQNEAQ (reference sequence). The DNA for the CDR3 is TGTGCCAGCAGCTTAGCCGGACAAAACAATGAGCAGTTCTTC. Its translation is CASSLAGQNNEQFF.

This clonotype was seen only once. Just one base apart from a much larger clone, this may be a read error. The chain uses TRBV14 and TRBJ1-1; D is unresolved. The CDR3 runs 13 residues. CDR1 SGHDN and CDR2 FVKESK come from the germline V gene. The CDR3 loop reads CASSALTVTEGFF. The CDR3, as DNA: TGTGCCAGCAGCGCCTTGACGGTTACTGAAGGTTTCTTT.